This T cell receptor (beta chain) was profiled in a study of cytotoxic CD8 clonotypes in ibrutinib-treated CLL. Overall study context: Overall, some 25 responses were partial and 2 complete; following median roughly 68 months, around 15 patients stayed remitted and around twelve progressed. General study points: The study found public clonotypes uncommon, contracting or stable on treatment. Before falling back toward baseline at progression, clonality had risen at the time of ibrutinib response.

The length of the CDR3 is 14 residues. In germline, CDR1 is SGHAT, CDR2 FQNNGV. Germline trimming cut 4 bases from V and 3 bases from J; bases unmatched to any gene: 6. Comments on this clone: Its specificity is not known.

The data were produced by immunoSEQ multiplex PCR, yet TCRdb's version contains in-frame clones alone and is incomplete. The sample has tens of thousands of clones, approximately 54% seen once. Sequenced material: PBMCs, taken at disease progression, from a patient treated with ibrutinib. V usage is TRBV11-2 and J usage is TRBJ2-7; 7 bases align to TRBD2. The clonotype comes from a human donor with chronic lymphocytic leukemia. The CDR3 DNA follows: TGTGCCAGCAGCTCCCCGGGACTAATCTACGAGCAGTACTTC. Protein: CASSSPGLIYEQYF.